This paragraph covers one T cell receptor beta chain sequence. Its antigen remains unidentified. TCRdb re-analysed the 5' RACE reads in MiXCR, keeping a single row per CDR3 protein. The data show 640,000 or so distinct CDR3 sequences, approximately 6% seen once. This record belongs to a study of identical twins. Study-level findings and limits: Model-predicted out-of-frame TCR alpha sharing fell below observed values in monozygotic twins. With beta out-of-frame sequences, excess sharing by twins was weaker.

V lost 3 bases and J lost 0, with 6 bases in between. The CDR3 totals 13 residues. The V gene's germline CDR1 is KGHSH and CDR2 LQKENI. The chain joins TRBV18 to TRBJ2-7; D uncertain. Sequenced input: naive T cells sorted from blood. The source is a man between 18 and 29 years old in good health. For the CDR3, the DNA is TGTGCCAGCTCACCCGCAGCCTCCTACGAGCAGTACGTC. This gives the protein CASSPAASYEQYV.